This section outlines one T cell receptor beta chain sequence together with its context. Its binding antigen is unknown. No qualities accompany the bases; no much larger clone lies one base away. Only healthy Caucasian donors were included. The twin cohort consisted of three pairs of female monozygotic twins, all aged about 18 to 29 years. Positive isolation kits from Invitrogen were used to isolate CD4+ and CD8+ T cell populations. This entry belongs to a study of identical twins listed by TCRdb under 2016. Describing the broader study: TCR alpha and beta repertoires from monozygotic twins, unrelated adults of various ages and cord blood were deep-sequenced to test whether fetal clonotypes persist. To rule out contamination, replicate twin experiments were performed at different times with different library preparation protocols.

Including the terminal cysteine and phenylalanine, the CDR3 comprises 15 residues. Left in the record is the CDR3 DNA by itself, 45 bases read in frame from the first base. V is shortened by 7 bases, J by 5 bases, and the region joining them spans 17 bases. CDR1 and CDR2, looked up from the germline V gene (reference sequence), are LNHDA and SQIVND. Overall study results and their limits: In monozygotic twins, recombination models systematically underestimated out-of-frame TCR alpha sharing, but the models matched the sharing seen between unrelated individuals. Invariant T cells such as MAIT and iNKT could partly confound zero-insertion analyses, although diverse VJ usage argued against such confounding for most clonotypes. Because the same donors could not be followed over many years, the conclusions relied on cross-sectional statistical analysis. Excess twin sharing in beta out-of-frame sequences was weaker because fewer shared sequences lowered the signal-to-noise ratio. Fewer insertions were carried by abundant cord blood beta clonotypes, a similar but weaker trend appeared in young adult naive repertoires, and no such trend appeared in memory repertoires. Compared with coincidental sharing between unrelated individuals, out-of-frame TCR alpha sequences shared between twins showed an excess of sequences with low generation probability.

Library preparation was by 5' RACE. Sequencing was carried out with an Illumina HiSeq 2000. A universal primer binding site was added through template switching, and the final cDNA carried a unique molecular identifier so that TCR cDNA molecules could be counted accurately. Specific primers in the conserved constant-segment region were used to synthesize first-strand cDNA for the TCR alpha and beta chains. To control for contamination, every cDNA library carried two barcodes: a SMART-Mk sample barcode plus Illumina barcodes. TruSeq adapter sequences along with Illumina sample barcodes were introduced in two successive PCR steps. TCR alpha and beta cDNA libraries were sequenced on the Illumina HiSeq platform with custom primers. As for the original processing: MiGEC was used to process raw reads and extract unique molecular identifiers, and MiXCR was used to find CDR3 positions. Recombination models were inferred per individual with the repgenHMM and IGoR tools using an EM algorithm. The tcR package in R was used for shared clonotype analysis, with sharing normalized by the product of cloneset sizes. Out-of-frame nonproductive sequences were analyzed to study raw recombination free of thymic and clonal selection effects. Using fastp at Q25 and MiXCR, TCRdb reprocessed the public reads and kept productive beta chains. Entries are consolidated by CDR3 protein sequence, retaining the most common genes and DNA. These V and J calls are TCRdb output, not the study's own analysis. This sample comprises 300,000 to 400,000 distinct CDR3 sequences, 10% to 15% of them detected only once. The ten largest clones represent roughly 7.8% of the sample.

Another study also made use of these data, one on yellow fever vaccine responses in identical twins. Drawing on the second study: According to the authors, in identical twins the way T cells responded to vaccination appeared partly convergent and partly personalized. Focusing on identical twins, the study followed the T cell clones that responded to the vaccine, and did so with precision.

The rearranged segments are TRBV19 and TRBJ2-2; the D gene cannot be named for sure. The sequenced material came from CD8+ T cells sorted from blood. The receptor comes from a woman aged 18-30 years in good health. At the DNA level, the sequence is TGTGCCAGTAAGAGTTATGCCCTCGGTACCGGGGAGCTGTTTTTT. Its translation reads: CASKSYALGTGELFF.